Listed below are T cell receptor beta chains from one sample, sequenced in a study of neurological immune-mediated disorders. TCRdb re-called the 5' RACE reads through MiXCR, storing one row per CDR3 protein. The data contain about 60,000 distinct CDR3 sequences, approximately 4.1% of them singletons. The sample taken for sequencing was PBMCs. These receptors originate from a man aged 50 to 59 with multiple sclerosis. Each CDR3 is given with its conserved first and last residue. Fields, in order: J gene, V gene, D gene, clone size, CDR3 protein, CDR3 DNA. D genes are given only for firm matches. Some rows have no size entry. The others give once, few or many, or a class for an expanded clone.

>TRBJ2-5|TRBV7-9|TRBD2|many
CASSLQGLAGQETQYF
TGTGCCAGCAGCTTACAAGGACTAGCGGGACAAGAGACCCAGTACTTC
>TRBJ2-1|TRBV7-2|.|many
CASSLSGYYNEQFF
TGTGCCAGCAGCTTAAGCGGGTACTACAATGAGCAGTTCTTC
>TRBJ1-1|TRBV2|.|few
CASSKDSNRKAEAFF
TGTGCCAGCAGCAAAGACAGTAACCGTAAAGCTGAAGCTTTCTTT
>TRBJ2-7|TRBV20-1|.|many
CSARGQGREQYF
TGCAGTGCTAGGGGGCAGGGGCGGGAGCAGTACTTC
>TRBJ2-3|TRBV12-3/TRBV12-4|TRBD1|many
CASSSRDRLTDTQYF
TGTGCCAGCAGTTCCCGGGACAGGCTAACAGATACGCAGTATTTT
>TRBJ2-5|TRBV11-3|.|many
CASSLAESQTQYF
TGTGCCAGCAGCTTAGCAGAGAGTCAGACCCAGTACTTC
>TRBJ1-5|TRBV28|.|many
CASSSGGHQPQHF
TGTGCCAGCAGTTCCGGGGGCCATCAGCCCCAGCATTTT
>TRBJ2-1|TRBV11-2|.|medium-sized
CASSALGHNEQFF
TGTGCCAGCAGCGCCTTGGGACACAATGAGCAGTTCTTC
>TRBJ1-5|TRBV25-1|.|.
CASSSPWEDQPQHF
TGTGCCAGCAGTTCCCCATGGGAGGATCAGCCCCAGCATTTT
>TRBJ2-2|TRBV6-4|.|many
CASSEDPQPGELFF
TGTGCCAGCAGTGAGGACCCCCAACCCGGGGAGCTGTTTTTT
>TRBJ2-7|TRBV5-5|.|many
CASRQSPGEVYEQYF
TGTGCCAGCAGACAGTCACCAGGGGAGGTCTACGAGCAGTACTTC
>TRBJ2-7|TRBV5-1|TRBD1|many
CASSAGQAVPEQYF
TGCGCCAGCAGCGCGGGACAGGCCGTCCCCGAGCAGTACTTC
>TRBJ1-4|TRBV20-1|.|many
CSAILSTNEKLFF
TGCAGTGCTATTCTCTCAACTAATGAAAAACTGTTTTTT
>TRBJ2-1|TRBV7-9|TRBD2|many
CASSLVGLAGNEQFF
TGTGCCAGCAGCTTAGTAGGCCTAGCGGGTAATGAGCAGTTCTTC
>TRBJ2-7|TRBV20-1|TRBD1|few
CSARVGQGFFEQYF
TGCAGTGCTAGAGTTGGACAGGGGTTCTTCGAGCAGTACTTC
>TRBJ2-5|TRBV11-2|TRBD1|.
CASSLSPGTEETQYF
TGTGCCAGCAGCTTAAGCCCCGGGACAGAAGAGACCCAGTACTTC
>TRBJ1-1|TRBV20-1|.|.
CSARRFGEEAFF
TGCAGTGCTAGGCGCTTTGGGGAGGAAGCTTTCTTT
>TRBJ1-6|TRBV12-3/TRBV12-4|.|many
CASSFWGRDSPLHF
TGTGCCAGCAGTTTTTGGGGACGGGATTCACCCCTCCACTTT
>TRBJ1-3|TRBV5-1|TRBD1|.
CASSLWTGAGTGNTIYF
TGCGCCAGCAGCTTGTGGACAGGGGCAGGAACTGGAAACACCATATATTTT
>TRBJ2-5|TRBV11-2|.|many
CASSLGAGPGETQYF
TGTGCCAGCAGCTTAGGAGCCGGCCCAGGGGAGACCCAGTACTTC
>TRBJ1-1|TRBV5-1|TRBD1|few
CASSSGTGGLQAFF
TGCGCCAGCAGCTCCGGGACAGGGGGTCTTCAAGCTTTCTTT
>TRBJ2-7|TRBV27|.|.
CASSFAGTGPSYEQYF
TGTGCCAGCAGTTTTGCGGGCACAGGGCCAAGCTACGAGCAGTACTTC
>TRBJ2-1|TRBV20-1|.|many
CSARKENNEQFF
TGCAGTGCTAGGAAGGAGAACAATGAGCAGTTCTTC
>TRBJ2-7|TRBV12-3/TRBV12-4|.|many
CASSSRDKTYEQYF
TGTGCCAGCAGTAGCCGGGACAAAACCTACGAGCAGTACTTC
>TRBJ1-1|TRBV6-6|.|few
CASVVGVGAEAFF
TGTGCCAGCGTTGTGGGAGTGGGGGCTGAAGCTTTCTTT
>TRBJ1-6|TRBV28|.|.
CASSPRGSYNSPLNF
TGTGCCAGCAGTCCCCGTGGTTCCTATAATTCACCCCTCAACTTT
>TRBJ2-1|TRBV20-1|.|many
CSARDQLARSYNEQFF
TGCAGTGCTAGAGATCAACTAGCCCGCTCCTACAATGAGCAGTTCTTC
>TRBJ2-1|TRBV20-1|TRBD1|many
CSLQGARNEQFF
TGCAGTCTACAGGGGGCGCGAAATGAGCAGTTCTTC
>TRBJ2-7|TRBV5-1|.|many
CASSFNPTYEQYF
TGCGCCAGCAGCTTTAACCCAACCTACGAGCAGTACTTC
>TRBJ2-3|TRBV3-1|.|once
CASSQARDTDTQYF
TGTGCCAGCAGCCAAGCTCGAGACACAGATACGCAGTATTTT
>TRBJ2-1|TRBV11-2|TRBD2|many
CASSFPSGNEQFF
TGTGCCAGCAGCTTCCCTAGCGGAAATGAGCAGTTCTTC
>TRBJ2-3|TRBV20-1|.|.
CSARDAGTDTQYF
TGCAGTGCTAGAGATGCAGGCACAGATACGCAGTATTTT
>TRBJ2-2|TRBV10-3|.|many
CAISTHSNTGELFF
TGTGCCATCAGCACCCACTCGAACACCGGGGAGCTGTTTTTT
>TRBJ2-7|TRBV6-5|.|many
CASSETRSKIYEQYF
TGTGCCAGCAGTGAGACCCGATCCAAAATCTACGAGCAGTACTTC